These T cell receptor beta chains were read from a single sample in a study of shared clonotypes between healthy human individuals. TCRdb keeps only in-frame clones here, not all; method: immunoSEQ multiplex PCR. This sample has around 2,000,000 clones, with 90% to 95% found just once. Sequenced material: naive CD4+ T cells sorted from blood. The receptors here all came from a man aged 18 to 29 in good health. Each CDR3 is given without its conserved first and last residue. A D gene is named only where the DNA matches it firmly.

v_call d_call cdr3_aa
TRBV7-6 . ASSLQMTALSGANVLT
TRBV28 TRBD1 ASMNRGLNTEAF
TRBV9 TRBD2 ASSVGASGGYEQY
TRBV10-3 . AISESLNQPQH
TRBV30 . AWSGASGPYEQY
TRBV28 . ASDAASSGSPLH
TRBV5-1 TRBD2 ASSLLAGGPQETQY
TRBV20-1 . SAVQGTQY
TRBV5-1 TRBD1 ASSSRTGGNTGELF
TRBV5-4 TRBD2 ASSLKRETGELF
TRBV28 . ASTGGLNTEAF
TRBV27 . ASSFRFLEGTSILTDTQY
TRBV5-1 TRBD1 ASSSGDRIIDEQY
TRBV11-2 . ASSEGEGAF
TRBV6-1 TRBD1 ASRETGQSYEQY
TRBV2 TRBD2 ASTPPTGGQETQY
TRBV4-2 . ASSQEGSNTGELF
TRBV6-1 TRBD2 ASSELAVSYNEQF
TRBV12-5 . ASARDRLYEQY
TRBV2 TRBD2 ASRFSGKVADTQY
TRBV2 . ASSGGGRREPFTDTQY
TRBV7-2 . ASSPLGQTYEQY
TRBV10-2 TRBD1 ASSENEPGGYYEQY
TRBV14 TRBD2 ASSPGGGLYEQY
TRBV27 . ASSFLNSGANVLT
TRBV5-6 TRBD2 ASSLFGAGASLLDTQY
TRBV5-4 . ASSLRIQETQY
TRBV28 TRBD1 ASSPSTPGQTYEQY
TRBV2 . ASSEWGPHEQY
TRBV5-4 . ASSRGGSSYNSPLH
TRBV29-1 . SVRQTNVSPLH
TRBV6-1 TRBD1 ASSPEDRGSYEQY
TRBV19 TRBD2 ASRDSAGGTDTQY
TRBV18 . ASSPPSASYNEQF
TRBV6-1 TRBD2 ASSEYPRGKTYEQY
TRBV6-5 . ASSYSSRGTNEKLF
TRBV6-5 TRBD2 ASSYPGLAGTDTQY
TRBV23-1 . ASSQSGGGYNSPLH
TRBV18 TRBD2 ASSQARGGLAGDEQY
TRBV10-3 . ATKRANLNTGELF
TRBV21-1 . AILSRGTEAF
TRBV19 TRBD1 ASSAGTGPLNTEAF
TRBV28 TRBD1 ASSLTGRGGGYT
TRBV5-8 . ASSRILQLQQY
TRBV4-1 TRBD1 ASSPAGQGIDGYT
TRBV6-5 . ASSYWDTGRETQY
TRBV4-1 . ASSQDGTAQPQH
TRBV10-2 TRBD1 ASSTFPGQRKETQY
TRBV6-6 . ASKVSGDNEQF
TRBV5-5 . ASSWGVTEAF
TRBV9 . ASSSRPGVTNYGYT
TRBV2 . ASPEGGGTNSPLH